These 31 T cell receptor beta chains came from one sample sequenced in a study of PD-1 blockade in mismatch repair-deficient tumors. The protocol was immunoSEQ multiplex PCR, while the TCRdb copy is restricted to in-frame clones and leaves out a portion. The table includes some 120,000 clones, 88% detected once. This specimen was peripheral blood, taken approximately 70 weeks after starting pembrolizumab. These receptors originate from an adult with mismatch repair-deficient cancer.

The V and J genes are TRBV27 and TRBJ1-5; unclear D gene. Trimming shortened V by 3 bases and J by 2 bases, and 5 bases separated the two germline ends. The V gene's germline CDR1 is MNHEY and CDR2 SMNVEV (reference sequence). This CDR3 is built from 13 residues. The CDR3 reads CASSFGRNQPQHF. In DNA, the CDR3 is TGTGCCAGCAGTTTTGGTCGCAATCAGCCCCAGCATTTT.

The chain carries TRBV18 and TRBJ1-4; 7 nucleotides match TRBD1. CDR3 length: 17 amino acids. The V gene's germline CDR1 is KGHSH and CDR2 LQKENI. V shed 1 base and J 8 bases; nucleotides not matched to a gene: 13. CDR3 residues: CASSPRPTTGIGEKLFF. In DNA, the CDR3 is TGTGCCAGCTCACCACGCCCTACGACAGGGATAGGCGAAAAACTGTTTTTT.

This chain uses TRBV13 with TRBJ2-6; perhaps TRBD1 as D (6 bases). V shed 3 bases and J shed 3 bases, with 15 bases lying between them. Looked up from germline, CDR1 is PRHDT and CDR2 is FYEKMQ (reference sequence). This CDR3 is 17 amino acids long. CDR3 in amino acids: CASSLGTSGFGANVLTF. The DNA for the CDR3 is TGTGCCAGCAGCTTGGGGACATCGGGGTTTGGGGCCAACGTCCTGACTTTC.

This rearrangement joins TRBV19 to TRBJ2-7; D could derive from TRBD1 or TRBD2 (5 bases each). In germline, CDR1 is LNHDA, CDR2 SQIVND (reference sequence). This CDR3 spans 12 amino acids. Trimming pared 5 bases from V and 4 bases from J, leaving 9 bases between. For the CDR3, the DNA is TGTGCCAGTAGTCCCGGGGCATACGAGCAGTACTTC. Protein: CASSPGAYEQYF. Based on the CDR3 plus reference TRBV19 and TRBJ2-7, the full variable domain is DGGITQSPKYLFRKEGQNVTLSCEQNLNHDAMYWYRQDPGQGLRLIYYSQIVNDFQKGDIAEGYSVSREKKESFPLTVTSAQKNPTAFYLCASSPGAYEQYFGPGTRLTVT.

In DNA form, the CDR3 reads TGCAGTCTTAGCTACCGCACAGATACGCAGTATTTT. Translation gives CSLSYRTDTQYF. The chain is built from TRBV29-1 and TRBJ2-3, with unresolved D. CDR3 length equals 12 residues. Germline loops: CDR1 SQVTM, CDR2 ANQGSEA.

The rearrangement uses TRBV4-1 and TRBJ2-3, with D tentatively TRBD1 or TRBD2 (5 bases each). The germline V and J ends were trimmed by 2 bases and 1 base, with 10 bases remaining between them. The CDR3 runs 15 residues. The germline CDR1 and CDR2 sequences are MGHRA and YSYEKL. In DNA form, the CDR3 reads TGCGCCAGCAGCCAAATTAGGGGAGGCACAGATACGCAGTATTTT. This gives the protein CASSQIRGGTDTQYF.

The J gene is TRBJ2-7, the V gene TRBV5-1, with no clear D. With 6 bases removed from V and 5 bases from J, the gap between germline ends came to 9 bases. The germline V gene encodes CDR1 SGHRS and CDR2 YFSETQ. This CDR3 is built from 11 residues. The CDR3 loop reads CASKENHEQYF. Here the CDR3 DNA reads TGCGCCAGCAAGGAGAATCACGAGCAGTACTTC.

The chain carries TRBV29-1 and TRBJ2-5; 8 bases are a match to TRBD1. CDR1 SQVTM and CDR2 ANQGSEA come from the germline V gene. Trimming took 2 bases from V and 11 from J; bases not matched to a gene: 10. This CDR3 contains 13 residues. DNA for the CDR3: TGCAGCGTTGAAAGAGGGGGACAGGCCAGGCAGTACTTC. This codes for CSVERGGQARQYF.

The chain joins TRBV28 to TRBJ1-1; D gene uncertain. Deletions cut 5 bases from V and 5 bases from J, with 12 bases between. This CDR3 region has 13 residues. Looked up from germline, CDR1 is MDHEN and CDR2 is SYDVKM. For the CDR3, the DNA is TGTGCCAGCAGTCCCAGGTTTTCGACTGAAGCTTTCTTT. Residues: CASSPRFSTEAFF.

The chain has TRBV19 and TRBJ2-1, with TRBD2 matching 7 bases. V lost 5 bases and J lost 3; bases outside the gene matches: 10. The CDR3 length is 16 residues. Germline loops: CDR1 LNHDA, CDR2 SQIVND (reference sequence). DNA for the CDR3: TGTGCCAGTAGTGTGCCAGGGAGGGGTGACTACAATGAGCAGTTCTTC. This translates into CASSVPGRGDYNEQFF.

The chain has TRBV5-4 and TRBJ2-1; 9 nucleotides line up with TRBD1. J was trimmed by 7 bases and V by 4 bases; bases with no gene match: 3. CDR1 is SGHNT and CDR2 is YYREEE in the germline V gene (reference sequence). This CDR3 spans 13 amino acids. The CDR3 protein is CASSAGQGNEQFF. The CDR3 DNA reads as TGTGCCAGCAGCGCCGGACAGGGGAATGAGCAGTTCTTC.

The V call is TRBV5-1, the J call TRBJ2-2, with 7 nucleotides matching TRBD2. V was clipped by 9 bases and J by 3 bases; unmatched bases: 5. The V gene's germline CDR1 is SGHRS and CDR2 YFSETQ. This CDR3 has 13 residues. In nucleotides, the CDR3 is TGCGCCACCGGGGGGATCGACACCGGGGAGCTGTTTTTT. Translating it yields CATGGIDTGELFF.

Here the CDR3 reads CASTNAGGVYNEQFF. As DNA, the CDR3 is TGTGCCAGCACCAACGCTGGCGGGGTTTACAATGAGCAGTTCTTC. The V call is TRBV6-5, the J call TRBJ2-1, with a weak D call TRBD2 (6 bases). V was pared by 7 bases and J by 4 bases, with 17 bases between. This CDR3 has 15 residues. The germline CDR1 and CDR2 sequences are MNHEY and SVGAGI.

The rearrangement uses TRBV4-3 and TRBJ2-7; 8 bases map to TRBD1. V shed 3 bases, J shed 4 bases, and the junction held 8 bases outside the gene matches. The CDR3 is 15 amino acids. From germline, CDR1 is LGHNA and CDR2 YSLEER. Here the CDR3 DNA reads TGCGCCAGCAGCCAGATTGGACAGGGAGTTTACGAGCAGTACTTC. As protein: CASSQIGQGVYEQYF.

A few counts support this clone. The CDR3 here is CASSDAGANVLTF. CDR3 DNA sequence: TGTGCCAGCAGTGATGCTGGGGCCAACGTCCTGACTTTC. This chain uses TRBV6-4 with TRBJ2-6; D unresolved. Germline V CDR1 and CDR2: MRHNA, SNTAGT. The V end lost 3 bases, the J end lost 2 bases, and 2 bases lay between the germline ends. The CDR3 sequence is 13 residues long.

This clone has a single count. This chain connects TRBV30 to TRBJ2-7, with 9 bases identical to TRBD1. Germline lookup yields CDR1 GTSNPN and CDR2 SVGIG (reference sequence). This CDR3 is built from 15 residues. Losses at the gene ends were 3 bases for V and 2 bases for J; bases not matched to a gene: 8. The DNA of the CDR3 is TGTGCCTGGAGCCCATCGAGGACAGGGGCCTACGAGCAGTACTTC. Translation: CAWSPSRTGAYEQYF.

V gene TRBV10-1 combines with J gene TRBJ2-7; unclear D gene. Between the trimmed V and J ends, which lost 5 bases and 1 base, there was a span of 9 bases. Germline CDR1 reads WNHNN; CDR2 reads SYGVQD (reference sequence). The length of the CDR3 is 13 residues. DNA for the CDR3: TGCGCCAGCAGTATAGGACCGTCCTACGAGCAGTACTTC. Its translation: CASSIGPSYEQYF.

The chain uses TRBV10-3 and TRBJ2-1, with 8 positions matching TRBD1. Trimming removed 6 bases from V and 0 bases from J; junction bases left unmatched: 7. The CDR3 is made up of 16 amino acids. The germline V gene has CDR1 ENHRY and CDR2 SYGVKD. CDR3 coding DNA: TGTGCCATCAGGACAGGGGAAGGGGTCTCCTACAATGAGCAGTTCTTC. Its protein is CAIRTGEGVSYNEQFF.

V gene TRBV2 combines with J gene TRBJ2-5; D remains unclear. The V end lost 3 bases, the J end lost 4 bases, and 6 bases lay between the germline ends. Germline lookup yields CDR1 SNHLY and CDR2 FYNNEI. The CDR3 covers 12 residues. CDR3 region: CASSDRRETQYF. As DNA, the CDR3 is TGTGCCAGCAGTGATAGAAGAGAGACCCAGTACTTC.

This clone was seen only once. The chain combines TRBV7-2 with TRBJ2-1, with a weak D call TRBD1 (7 bases). V shed 6 bases and J shed 0 bases, with 15 bases lying between them. Germline V gives CDR1 SGHTA, CDR2 FQGNSA. The CDR3 contains 16 residues. The CDR3 DNA reads TGTGCCAGCAGTGGGGCAGGGGGGTTCTCCTACAATGAGCAGTTCTTC. It translates to CASSGAGGFSYNEQFF.

The rearrangement uses TRBV30 and TRBJ2-5; 11 bases fit TRBD1. The CDR3 sequence is 20 residues long. J lost 4 bases, V lost 8 bases, and 27 bases had no gene match. Germline assignment: CDR1 GTSNPN and CDR2 SVGIG (reference sequence). Written as DNA, the CDR3 is TGTGCCGGGAACCCCCCTCGTAGATCCCCGGGACAGGGGGACAGAGAGACCCAGTACTTC. This sequence encodes CAGNPPRRSPGQGDRETQYF.

This chain uses TRBV30 with TRBJ1-2; D call uncertain. Germline values: CDR1 GTSNPN, CDR2 SVGIG (reference sequence). The CDR3 spans 13 residues. Trimming cost V 0 bases and J 3 bases, with 8 bases left between them. Written as DNA, the CDR3 is TGTGCCTGGAGTGTACTGCGTGACTATGGCTACACCTTC. This gives the protein CAWSVLRDYGYTF.

This clone was seen a handful of times. V and J are TRBV19 and TRBJ2-7; possible D gene TRBD2, 6 bases. The CDR3 loop spans 16 amino acids. Germline CDR1 and CDR2: LNHDA and SQIVND (reference sequence). The V and J ends lost 3 bases and 0 bases respectively, with 15 bases between them. The CDR3 is CASSMSAGGVSYEQYF. The CDR3 DNA follows: TGTGCCAGTAGTATGTCGGCCGGCGGGGTCTCCTACGAGCAGTACTTC.

J is TRBJ1-3 and V is TRBV12-5, with 7 bases that match TRBD1. Trimming cost V 6 bases and J 0 bases; bases outside gene matches: 2. CDR1 and CDR2 (germline): LGHNT, FRNRAP. The CDR3 is made up of 14 amino acids. CDR3 nucleotide sequence: TGTGCTAGTGGCACAGGGGTCTCTGGAAACACCATATATTTT. Translation gives CASGTGVSGNTIYF.

This CDR3 reads CSVSGTSGVSSYEQYF. As DNA, the CDR3 is TGCAGCGTTTCCGGGACTAGCGGGGTTTCTTCTTACGAGCAGTACTTC. This chain connects TRBV29-1 to TRBJ2-7; 13 nucleotides match TRBD2. The CDR3 has 16 residues. Germline V CDR1 and CDR2: SQVTM, ANQGSEA. The trim removed 5 bases at V and 4 bases at J, leaving 11 bases unmatched.

V and J are TRBV2 and TRBJ2-2; TRBD2 matches at 10 bases. Trimming cost V 3 bases and J 3 bases; bases outside gene matches: 7. The CDR3 consists of 17 residues. Germline V lookup: CDR1 SNHLY, CDR2 FYNNEI. CDR3 residues: CASSDMALAGYTGELFF. Written as DNA, the CDR3 is TGTGCCAGCAGTGATATGGCACTAGCGGGATACACCGGGGAGCTGTTTTTT.

This clone has more than one count but fewer than ten. V gene TRBV5-4 combines with J gene TRBJ2-7; TRBD2 agrees at 8 bases. The CDR3 runs to 15 residues. Germline CDR1 and CDR2: SGHNT and YYREEE (reference sequence). V lost 3 bases and J lost 7; bases outside the gene matches: 12. The CDR3: CASSSGGVQKKEQYF. In nucleotides, the CDR3 is TGTGCCAGCAGCTCGGGAGGGGTTCAGAAAAAGGAGCAGTACTTC.

The V call is TRBV5-1, the J call TRBJ2-1, with TRBD1 matching 9 bases. J was trimmed by 1 base and V by 0 bases; bases with no gene match: 11. This CDR3 is 19 amino acids long. The germline V gene encodes CDR1 SGHRS and CDR2 YFSETQ. CDR3 nucleotides: TGCGCCAGCAGCTTGGGTCCAGCAACAGGGGGCGCGTCCTACAATGAGCAGTTCTTC. Its translation is CASSLGPATGGASYNEQFF.

The chain links TRBV27 to TRBJ2-4, with D possibly being TRBD2 (6 bases). Trimming cost V 2 bases and J 1 base, with 12 bases left between them. This CDR3 region has 16 residues. The germline gives CDR1 MNHEY, CDR2 SMNVEV (reference sequence). The CDR3 nucleotides are TGTGCCAGCAGTTTAGGGGGAGGACTGGCCAAAAACATTCAGTACTTC. This translates into CASSLGGGLAKNIQYF.

As DNA, the CDR3 is TGTGCCAGCAGTTTACAAGGGGACTACTCCTACGAGCAGTACTTC. As protein: CASSLQGDYSYEQYF. The chain combines TRBV27 with TRBJ2-7, with 7 bases aligning to TRBD2. Trimming removed 2 bases from V and 0 bases from J; junction bases left unmatched: 4. CDR1 MNHEY and CDR2 SMNVEV come from the germline V gene (reference sequence). The CDR3 sequence is 15 residues long.

The J gene is TRBJ2-2, the V gene TRBV14, with TRBD2 matching 9 bases. The CDR3 sequence is 17 residues long. CDR1 and CDR2 (germline): SGHDN, FVKESK. V lost 0 bases to trimming and J lost 4 bases; unmatched junction nucleotides: 6. CDR3 residues: CASSQEGAGGPTGELFF. The CDR3 nucleotides are TGTGCCAGCAGCCAAGAAGGGGCGGGAGGGCCCACCGGGGAGCTGTTTTTT.